The T cell receptor (beta chain) under discussion was sequenced for a study of T-cell memory formation after mild COVID-19. General study findings and limits: CD8+ contracting clones occupied EMRA, while CD4+ ones occupied mainly CM and EM. Clones shrinking between day 15 and 85 showed a balanced CD4/CD8 split, and those that grew later tilted toward CD4+.

A few counts support this clonotype. Antigen specificity is unknown. TCRdb reprocessed the 5' RACE reads with MiXCR, giving one entry per CDR3 protein. The sample carries around 200,000 distinct CDR3 sequences, roughly a tenth recorded once. Germline values: CDR1 SGHTA, CDR2 FQGNSA. The CDR3 sequence is 16 residues long. J was trimmed by 2 bases and V by 2 bases; bases with no gene match: 7. V and J are TRBV7-2 and TRBJ2-5; 8 nucleotides agree with TRBD2. The sample consisted of PBMCs or a T cell subset sorted from them (not recorded which). The receptor was derived from a man younger than 30 who had mild COVID-19 (a few samples of this study predate the infection). Cell type and time point are not known. CDR3: CASSLNPAGVQETQYF. The CDR3 region has the DNA TGTGCCAGCAGCTTAAATCCAGCGGGGGTTCAAGAGACCCAGTACTTC.